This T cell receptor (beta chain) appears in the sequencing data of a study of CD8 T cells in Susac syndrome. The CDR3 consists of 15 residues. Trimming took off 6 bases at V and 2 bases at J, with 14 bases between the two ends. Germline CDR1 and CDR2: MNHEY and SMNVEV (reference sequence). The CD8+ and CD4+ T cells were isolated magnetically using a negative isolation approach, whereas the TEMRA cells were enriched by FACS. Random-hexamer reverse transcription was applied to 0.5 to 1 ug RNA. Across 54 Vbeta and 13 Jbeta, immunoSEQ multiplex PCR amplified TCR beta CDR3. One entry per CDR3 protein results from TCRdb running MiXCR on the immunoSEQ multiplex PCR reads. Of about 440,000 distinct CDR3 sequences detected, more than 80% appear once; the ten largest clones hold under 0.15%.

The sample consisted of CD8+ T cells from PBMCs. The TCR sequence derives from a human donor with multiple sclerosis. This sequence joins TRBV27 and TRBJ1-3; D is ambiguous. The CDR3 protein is CASSSLGSAGNTIYF. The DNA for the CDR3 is TGTGCCAGCAGCTCACTAGGATCAGCTGGAAACACCATATATTTT.